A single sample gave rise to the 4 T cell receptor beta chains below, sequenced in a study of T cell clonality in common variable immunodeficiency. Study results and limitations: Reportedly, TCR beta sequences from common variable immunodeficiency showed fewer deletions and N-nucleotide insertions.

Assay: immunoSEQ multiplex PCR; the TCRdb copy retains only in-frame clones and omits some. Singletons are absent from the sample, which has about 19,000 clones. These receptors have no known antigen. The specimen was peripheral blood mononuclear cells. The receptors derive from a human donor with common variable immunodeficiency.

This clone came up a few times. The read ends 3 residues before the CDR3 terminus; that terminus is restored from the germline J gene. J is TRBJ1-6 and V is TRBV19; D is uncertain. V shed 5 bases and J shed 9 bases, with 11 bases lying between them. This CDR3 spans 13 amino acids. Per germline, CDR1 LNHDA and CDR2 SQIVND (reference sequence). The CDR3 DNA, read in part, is TGTGCCAGTAGTCCTCCACTAGTTTCACCC. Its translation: CASSPPLVSP. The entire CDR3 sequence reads CASSPPLVSPLHF.

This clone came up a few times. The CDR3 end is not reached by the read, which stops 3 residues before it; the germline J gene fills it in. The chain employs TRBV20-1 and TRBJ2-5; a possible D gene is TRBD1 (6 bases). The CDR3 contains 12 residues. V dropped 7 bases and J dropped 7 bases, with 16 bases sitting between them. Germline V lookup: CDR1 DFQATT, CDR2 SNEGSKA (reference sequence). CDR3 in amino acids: CSGSTGLVTQYF. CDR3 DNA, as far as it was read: TGCAGTGGGTCTACAGGGTTGGTGACC.

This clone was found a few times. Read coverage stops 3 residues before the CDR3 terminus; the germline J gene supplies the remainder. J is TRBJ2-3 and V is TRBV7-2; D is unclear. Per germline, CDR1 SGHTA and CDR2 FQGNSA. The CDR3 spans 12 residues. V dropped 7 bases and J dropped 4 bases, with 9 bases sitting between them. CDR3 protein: CASTPPADTQYF. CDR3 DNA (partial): TGTGCCAGCACCCCCCCCGCAGATACG.

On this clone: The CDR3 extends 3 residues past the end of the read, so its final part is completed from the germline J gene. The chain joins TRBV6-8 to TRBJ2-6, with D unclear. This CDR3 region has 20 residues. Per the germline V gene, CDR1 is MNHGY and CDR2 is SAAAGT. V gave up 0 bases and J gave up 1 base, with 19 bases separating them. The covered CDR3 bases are TGTGCCAGCAGTTACTCGTGGTTTGCCAGAATCCGTTCTGGGGCCAACGTC. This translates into CASSYSWFARIRSGANV. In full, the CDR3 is CASSYSWFARIRSGANVLTF.